The 6 T cell receptor beta chains in this list originate from one sample, sequenced in a study of human T cells and chemical hapten exposure. Using its own MiXCR run on the 5' RACE reads, TCRdb lists one record per CDR3 protein. Here the sample spans roughly 82,000 distinct CDR3 sequences, roughly 15% being singletons. Sequencing started from total RNA isolated from unfractionated whole blood. The receptors shown here come from a female donor in good health.

This chain joins TRBV20-1 and TRBJ2-3; D might be TRBD2 (5 bases). The CDR3 totals 15 residues. V lost 6 bases to trimming and J lost 2 bases, with 18 bases between them. CDR1 is DFQATT, CDR2 SNEGSKA, per germline (reference sequence). The CDR3: CSAARTPGFTDTQYF. The CDR3 nucleotides are TGCAGTGCGGCCAGGACTCCCGGCTTCACAGATACGCAGTATTTT.

This clonotype has only one observation. The gene calls are TRBV6-1 and TRBJ1-5; 10 bases are shared with TRBD1. Germline V lookup: CDR1 MNHNS, CDR2 SASEGT. Losses at the gene ends were 6 bases for V and 11 bases for J; bases not matched to a gene: 19. The CDR3 runs to 17 residues. The DNA for the CDR3 is TGTGCCAGCAGCCAAGGCCGGGACAGGGGAAAATCAGGGGCCCAGCATTTT. It codes for CASSQGRDRGKSGAQHF.

This clonotype was seen more than once but under ten times. The V call is TRBV7-2, the J call TRBJ2-1; D tentatively reads TRBD1 or TRBD2 (5 bases each). V was trimmed by 5 bases and J by 1 base, leaving 21 bases between them. CDR1 is SGHTA and CDR2 is FQGNSA in the germline V gene. There are 18 residues in the CDR3. The DNA of the CDR3 is TGTGCCAGCAGCCACCGGGACCGCCAGCATCAATCCTACAATGAGCAGTTCTTC. Its translation is CASSHRDRQHQSYNEQFF.

The genes are TRBV6-5 and TRBJ2-1; tentative D call: TRBD2 (6 bases). Looked up from germline, CDR1 is MNHEY and CDR2 is SVGAGI. The CDR3 contains 15 residues. Trimming removed 6 bases from V and 4 bases from J, with 16 bases in between. The CDR3 here is CASSPGKGRYNEQFF. The CDR3 region has the DNA TGTGCCAGCAGCCCCGGGAAGGGGAGGTACAATGAGCAGTTCTTC.

At least ten counts were recorded for this clonotype. The chain combines TRBV6-2 or TRBV6-3 with TRBJ2-5, with unresolved D. CDR3 length equals 11 residues. V dropped 2 bases and J dropped 4 bases, with 2 bases sitting between them. CDR1 and CDR2 (germline): MNHEY, SVGEGT. CDR3 coding DNA: TGTGCCAGCAGTTACCGAGAGACCCAGTACTTC. It is translated as CASSYRETQYF.

Many counts were recorded for this clonotype. The V call is TRBV3-1, the J call TRBJ1-2, with D perhaps TRBD1 (5 bases). The V end lost 4 bases, the J end lost 6 bases, and 18 bases lay between the germline ends. The CDR3 has 15 amino acids. Germline assignment: CDR1 LGHDT and CDR2 YNNKEL (reference sequence). CDR3 DNA sequence: TGTGCCAGCAGCCTACGGCCAGGGAGTGGGGATGGCTACACCTTC. Translating gives CASSLRPGSGDGYTF.